This T cell receptor beta chain came from a study of OX40 agonist ivuxolimab in advanced cancers. Study overall: Hepatocellular carcinoma, melanoma, renal cell or head and neck cancer affected the dose-escalation patients.

Sequencing was performed with immunoSEQ multiplex PCR; in TCRdb, only in-frame clones are kept and a portion is missing. The repertoire has about 20,000 clones, roughly 80% of them found once; the top ten carry around 59%. Regarding this clone: Antigen unknown.

The J segment lost 8 bases and the V segment lost 1 base, leaving 17 bases of the junction unmatched. The length of the CDR3 is 18 residues. The germline gives CDR1 SNHLY, CDR2 FYNNEI. Study results and caveats: Partial responders dosed at 0.1-3.0 mg/kg displayed clonal expansion ranking among the lowest. Normalized expansion of T-cell clones was also low for some nonresponders. In CD8+ T cells, expanded clones were on average more numerous than in CD4+.

Sequencing used CD4+ or CD8+ T cells sorted from blood, obtained in a trial of the OX40 agonist ivuxolimab. This chain uses TRBV2 with TRBJ2-1, with 7 nucleotides matching TRBD1. This clonotype originated in an adult with an advanced solid tumor such as melanoma, head and neck, liver or kidney cancer. The CDR3 DNA sequence: TGTGCCAGCAGTGAAGGCCCGGACAGGACTGGGCGAAGGGATGAGCAGTTCTTC. Its protein product is CASSEGPDRTGRRDEQFF.